This T cell receptor (beta chain) was recorded in a study of blood T cell repertoires in COVID-19. Study-wide background: COVID-19 samples, acute and convalescent, were from the United States, Italy and Spain.

Donors in Cohort 3 who had recovered were those with two negative PCRs, healthcare professional clearance, or resolution of their symptoms. In the authors' workflow: Reference gene primers were amplified, and this amplification served to estimate nucleated cell counts. The table came from immunoSEQ multiplex PCR; TCRdb's copy has only in-frame clones and leaves some out. That table gives V, J and clone size, and the DNA gave D and trimming. The sample holds 150,000 to 200,000 clones, roughly four fifths seen once. The CDR3 sequence is 15 residues long. The TCR was taken from a man in his fifties who had recovered from COVID-19. Sequenced: PBMCs or T cells enriched from blood (not recorded which). The V call is TRBV21-1, the J call TRBJ2-7; the D call TRBD2 from the table was never checked on the DNA. TRBV21-1 is labeled a pseudogene. The CDR3 DNA reads TGTGCCAGCAGCAAGACTGCTAGCGGCCGCTACGAGCAGTACTTC. Its protein product is CASSKTASGRYEQYF.